This T cell receptor (beta chain) derives from a study of OX40 agonist ivuxolimab in advanced cancers. As for the study in general: The dose-escalation group included hepatocellular carcinoma, melanoma, renal cell carcinoma and head and neck cancer. Whole-study findings and limits: CD8+ T cells were the subset that, on average, had more expanded clones than CD4+. At 0.1 to 3.0 mg/kg, clonal expansion of CD4+ and CD8+ blood T cells had occurred by week 6.

Germline CDR1 SGHTA, CDR2 FQGNSA. CDR3 length: 14 amino acids. TCRdb's table, derived via immunoSEQ multiplex PCR, lists solely in-frame clones and lacks some. The sample has roughly 24,000 clones, 80% to 85% seen once; the top ten hold 15% to 20%. On this clone itself: Its antigen is currently unknown. A junction end diverges from the germline sequence, so it may reflect a read error.

This clonotype was sampled from an adult with an advanced solid tumor such as melanoma, head and neck, liver or kidney cancer. Sequenced material: CD4+ or CD8+ T cells sorted from blood, taken in a trial of the OX40 agonist ivuxolimab. The chain couples TRBV7-2 to TRBJ1-1; D is ambiguous. CDR3 protein: CASSQVWLDGEAFF. CDR3 DNA sequence: TGCGCCAGCAGCCAAGTTTGGCTGGACGGTGAAGCTTTCTTT.